This TCR beta chain was identified in a study of blood T cell repertoires in COVID-19 (dated by TCRdb to about 2020). Notes on the research overall: Samples from collaborators originated in the United States, Italy and Spain and spanned both the acute and convalescent phases of COVID-19. Where available, HLA class I and class II types were obtained from metadata supplied by the sample provider rather than from assay-based typing. The dataset comprised deeply sampled blood TCRbeta repertoires from subjects exposed to, actively infected with, or recovered from COVID-19. The samples were drawn from the first 160 participants of the ongoing ImmuneRACE study and from under 1,500 subjects provided by 6 global collaborators. The prospective study material was composed of cDNA or gDNA derived from T cells, B-cell-depleted T cells, or PBMCs. Nearly every sample came with metadata listing a de-identified subject ID, COVID-19 status, age in years and sex. The repertoires were made available in a free public database intended to serve as a resource for research on the immune response to SARS-CoV-2.

The germline V gene (reference sequence) specifies LNHDA as CDR1 and SQIVND as CDR2. The CDR3 measures 15 amino acids from cysteine to phenylalanine. Left in the record is the CDR3 DNA by itself, 45 bases read in frame from the first base. V is reduced by 7 bases and J by 5 bases, leaving a spacing of 20 bases between them. Points on this clone: Its cognate antigen has yet to be identified. No clone much larger than this one lies a single base away; base qualities are absent.

Results the study describes overall, beyond this receptor: The quantity of clinical and demographic metadata differed by source and by participant and was supplied without curation.

The immunoSEQ Assay, a bias-controlled multiplex PCR, was used to amplify TCRbeta CDR3 regions from genomic DNA. As for the original processing: The number of nucleated cells in each sample was estimated from the amplification of reference gene primers within the assay. Sequence reads were collapsed and filtered to measure the absolute abundance of every unique TCRbeta CDR3 rearrangement. For each sample, productive Simpson clonality was calculated by taking the square root of Simpson's diversity index across productive rearrangements. This immuneACCESS table, as held by TCRdb, lists in-frame sequences with V and J called but not all clones. Of the missing ones, under half trace to an unresolved V gene in checked studies; the others have no known cause. V, J and clone size reflect that table, while D and trimming were determined from the DNA. This sample holds 250,000 to 300,000 clones; 75% to 90% were observed only once. The top ten hold about 4.6% of the sample.

Whole blood was collected in K2EDTA tubes by collaborating institutions according to the institutions' own protocols. For TCRbeta analysis, collaborator samples were shipped as frozen whole blood, as isolated PBMCs, or as DNA extracted from either sample type. The source is a man aged 40-49 years with acute or convalescent COVID-19. Sequences were obtained from peripheral blood. The sequence joins TRBV19 to TRBJ1-2; a tentative D call is TRBD1 (5 bases match). The nucleotide sequence is given as TGTGCCAGTACCGTCAGGCGGCGACGGGGGTATGGCTACACCTTC. Translated, it gives CASTVRRRRGYGYTF.